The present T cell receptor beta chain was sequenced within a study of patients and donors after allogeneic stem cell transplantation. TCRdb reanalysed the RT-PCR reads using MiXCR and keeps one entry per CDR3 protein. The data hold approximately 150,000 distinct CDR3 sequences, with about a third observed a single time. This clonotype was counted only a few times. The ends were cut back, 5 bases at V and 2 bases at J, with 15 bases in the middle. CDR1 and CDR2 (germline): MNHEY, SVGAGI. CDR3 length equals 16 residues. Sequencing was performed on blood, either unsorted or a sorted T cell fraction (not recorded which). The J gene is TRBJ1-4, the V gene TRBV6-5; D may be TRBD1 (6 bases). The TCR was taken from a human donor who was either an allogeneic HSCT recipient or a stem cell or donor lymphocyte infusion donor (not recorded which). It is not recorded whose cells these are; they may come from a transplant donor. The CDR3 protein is CASSARGGLTNEKLFF. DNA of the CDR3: TGTGCCAGCAGTGCACGTGGGGGCCTGACTAATGAAAAACTGTTTTTT.